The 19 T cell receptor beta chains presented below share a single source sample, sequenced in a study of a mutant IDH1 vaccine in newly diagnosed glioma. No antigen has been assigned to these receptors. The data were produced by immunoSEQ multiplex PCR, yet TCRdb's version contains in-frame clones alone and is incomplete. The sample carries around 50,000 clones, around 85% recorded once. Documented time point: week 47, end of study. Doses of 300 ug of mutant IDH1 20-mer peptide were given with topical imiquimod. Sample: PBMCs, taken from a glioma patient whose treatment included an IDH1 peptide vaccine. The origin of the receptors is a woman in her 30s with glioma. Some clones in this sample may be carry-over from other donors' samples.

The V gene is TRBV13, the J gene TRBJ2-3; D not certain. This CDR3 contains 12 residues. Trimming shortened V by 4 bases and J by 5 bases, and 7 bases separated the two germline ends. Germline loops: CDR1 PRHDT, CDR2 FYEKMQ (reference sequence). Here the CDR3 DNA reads TGTGCCAGCAGCTCCCCTGAAGATACGCAGTATTTT. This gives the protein CASSSPEDTQYF.

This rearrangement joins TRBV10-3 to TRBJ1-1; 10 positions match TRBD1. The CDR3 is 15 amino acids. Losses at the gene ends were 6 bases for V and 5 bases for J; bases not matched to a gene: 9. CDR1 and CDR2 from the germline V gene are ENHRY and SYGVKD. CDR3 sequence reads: CAISSRQGAGTEAFF. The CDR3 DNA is TGTGCCATCAGCTCCCGACAGGGGGCAGGGACTGAAGCTTTCTTT.

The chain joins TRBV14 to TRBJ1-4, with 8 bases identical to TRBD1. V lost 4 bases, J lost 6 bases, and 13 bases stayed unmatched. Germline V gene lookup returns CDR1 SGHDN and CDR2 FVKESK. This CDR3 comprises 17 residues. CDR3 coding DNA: TGTGCCAGCAGCCCCCCTCCCTGGACAGGGAGAGATGAAAAACTGTTTTTT. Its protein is CASSPPPWTGRDEKLFF.

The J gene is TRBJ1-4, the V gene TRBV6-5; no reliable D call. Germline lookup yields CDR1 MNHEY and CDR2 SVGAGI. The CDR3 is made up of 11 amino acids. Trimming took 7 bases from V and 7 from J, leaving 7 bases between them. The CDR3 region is CASKESEKLFF. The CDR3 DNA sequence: TGTGCCAGCAAGGAGAGTGAAAAACTGTTTTTT.

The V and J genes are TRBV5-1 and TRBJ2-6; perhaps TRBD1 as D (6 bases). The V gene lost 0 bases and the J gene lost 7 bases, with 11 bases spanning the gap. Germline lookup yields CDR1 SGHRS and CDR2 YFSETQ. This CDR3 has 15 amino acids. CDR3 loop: CASSLGQGYANVLTF. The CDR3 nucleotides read TGCGCCAGCAGCTTGGGGCAGGGGTACGCCAACGTCCTGACTTTC.

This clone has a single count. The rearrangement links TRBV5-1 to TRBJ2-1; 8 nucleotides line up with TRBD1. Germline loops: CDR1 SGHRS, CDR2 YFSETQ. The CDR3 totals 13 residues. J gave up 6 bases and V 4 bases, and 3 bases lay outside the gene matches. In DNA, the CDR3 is TGCGCCAGCAGCGTTACAGGGGGCAATGAGCAGTTCTTC. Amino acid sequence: CASSVTGGNEQFF. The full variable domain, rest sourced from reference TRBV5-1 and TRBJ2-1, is KAGVTQTPRYLIKTRGQQVTLSCSPISGHRSVSWYQQTPGQGLQFLFEYFSETQRNKGNFPGRFSGRQFSNSRSEMNVSTLELGDSALYLCASSVTGGNEQFFGPGTRLTVL.

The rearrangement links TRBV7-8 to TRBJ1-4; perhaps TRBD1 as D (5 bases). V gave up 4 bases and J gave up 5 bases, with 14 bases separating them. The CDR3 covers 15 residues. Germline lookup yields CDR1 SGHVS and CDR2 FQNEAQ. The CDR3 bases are TGTGCCAGCAGCTCGCTCGGGACGGACAATGAAAAACTGTTTTTT. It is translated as CASSSLGTDNEKLFF.

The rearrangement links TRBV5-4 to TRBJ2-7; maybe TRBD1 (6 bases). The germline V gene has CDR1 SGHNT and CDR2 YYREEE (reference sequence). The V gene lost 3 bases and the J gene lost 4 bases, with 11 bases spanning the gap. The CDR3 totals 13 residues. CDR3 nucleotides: TGTGCCAGCAGCTCTTCCAGGGGTTACGAGCAGTACTTC. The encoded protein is CASSSSRGYEQYF.

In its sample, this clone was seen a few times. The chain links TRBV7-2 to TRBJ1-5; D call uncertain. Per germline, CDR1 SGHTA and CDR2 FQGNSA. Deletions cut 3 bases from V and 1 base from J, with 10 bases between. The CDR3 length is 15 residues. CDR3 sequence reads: CASSFGVGSNQPQHF. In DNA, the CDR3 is TGTGCCAGCAGCTTTGGGGTGGGAAGCAATCAGCCCCAGCATTTT.

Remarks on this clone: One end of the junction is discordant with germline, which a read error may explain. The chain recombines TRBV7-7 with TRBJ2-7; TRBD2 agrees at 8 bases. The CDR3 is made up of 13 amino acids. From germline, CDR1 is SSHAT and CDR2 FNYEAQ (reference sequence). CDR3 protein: CASSQGLDYEQYF. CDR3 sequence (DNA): TGTGCTAGCAGCCAGGGACTAGATTACGAGCAGTACTTC.

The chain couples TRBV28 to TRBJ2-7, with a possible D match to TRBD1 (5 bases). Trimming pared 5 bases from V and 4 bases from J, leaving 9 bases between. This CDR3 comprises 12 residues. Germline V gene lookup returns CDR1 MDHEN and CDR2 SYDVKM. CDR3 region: CASSPPGYEQYF. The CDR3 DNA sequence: TGTGCCAGCAGTCCCCCAGGGTACGAGCAGTACTTC.

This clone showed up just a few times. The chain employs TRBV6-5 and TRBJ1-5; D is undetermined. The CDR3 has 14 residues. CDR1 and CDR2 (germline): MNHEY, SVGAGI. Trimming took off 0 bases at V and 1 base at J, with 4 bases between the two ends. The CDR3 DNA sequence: TGTGCCAGCAGTTACTCGGGAAGCAATCAGCCCCAGCATTTT. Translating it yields CASSYSGSNQPQHF.

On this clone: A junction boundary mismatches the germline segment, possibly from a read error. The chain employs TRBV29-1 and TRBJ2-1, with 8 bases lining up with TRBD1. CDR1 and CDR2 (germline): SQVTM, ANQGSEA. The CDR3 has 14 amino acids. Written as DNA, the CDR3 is TGCAGCGCTGAAAGGACAGGGCCATACAATGAGCAGTTCTTC. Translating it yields CSAERTGPYNEQFF.

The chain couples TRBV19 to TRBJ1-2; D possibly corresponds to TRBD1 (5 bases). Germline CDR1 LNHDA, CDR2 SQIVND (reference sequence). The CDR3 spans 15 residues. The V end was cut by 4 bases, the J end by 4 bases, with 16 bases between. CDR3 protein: CASSTLAGTVYGYTF. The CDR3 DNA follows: TGTGCCAGTAGTACCCTGGCAGGGACGGTCTATGGCTACACCTTC.

The DNA for the CDR3 is TGTGCCAGCAGGACGCGTTCCAGTGAAGCTTTCTTT. Amino acid sequence: CASRTRSSEAFF. The J gene is TRBJ1-1, the V gene TRBV6-1; no firm D call. The CDR3 extends over 12 amino acids. Germline V lookup: CDR1 MNHNS, CDR2 SASEGT. V shed 6 bases and J shed 7 bases, with 12 bases lying between them.

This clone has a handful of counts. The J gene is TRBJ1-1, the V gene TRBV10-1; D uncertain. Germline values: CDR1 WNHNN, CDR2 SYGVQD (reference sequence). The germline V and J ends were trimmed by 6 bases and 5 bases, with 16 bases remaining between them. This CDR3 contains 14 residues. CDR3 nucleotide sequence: TGCGCCAGCAGCCCCTCGGGAGGGAAGACTGAAGCTTTCTTT. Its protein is CASSPSGGKTEAFF.

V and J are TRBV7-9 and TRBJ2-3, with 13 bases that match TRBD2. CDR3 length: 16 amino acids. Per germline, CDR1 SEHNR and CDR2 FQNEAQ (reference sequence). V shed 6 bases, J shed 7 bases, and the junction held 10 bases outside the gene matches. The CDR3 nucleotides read TGTGCCAGCAGACCCGGGACTAGCGGGATGGTGAATACGCAGTATTTT. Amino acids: CASRPGTSGMVNTQYF. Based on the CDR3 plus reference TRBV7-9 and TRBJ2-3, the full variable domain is DTGVSQNPRHKITKRGQNVTFRCDPISEHNRLYWYRQTLGQGPEFLTYFQNEAQLEKSRLLSDRFSAERPKGSFSTLEIQRTEQGDSAMYLCASRPGTSGMVNTQYFGPGTRLTVL.

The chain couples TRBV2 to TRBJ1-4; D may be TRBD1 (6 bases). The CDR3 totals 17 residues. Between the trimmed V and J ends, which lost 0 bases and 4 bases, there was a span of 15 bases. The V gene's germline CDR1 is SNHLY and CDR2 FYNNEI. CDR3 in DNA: TGTGCCAGCAGTGAAGCGGGTAGGGCAGGGGATAATGAAAAACTGTTTTTT. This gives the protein CASSEAGRAGDNEKLFF.

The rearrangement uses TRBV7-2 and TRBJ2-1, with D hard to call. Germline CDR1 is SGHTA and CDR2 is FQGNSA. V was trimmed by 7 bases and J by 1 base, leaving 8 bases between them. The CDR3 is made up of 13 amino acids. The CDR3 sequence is CASMVVSYNEQFF. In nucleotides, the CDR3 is TGTGCCAGCATGGTCGTATCCTACAATGAGCAGTTCTTC.